Following are 30 T cell receptor beta chains from one sample sequenced in a study of CD8 T cells in Susac syndrome. The RNA, about 0.5 to 1 ug, was put through reverse transcription using random hexamers. TCRdb re-called the immunoSEQ multiplex PCR reads through MiXCR, storing one row per CDR3 protein. The sample consists of some 150,000 distinct CDR3 sequences, 85% to 95% of them appearing once. The material sequenced was CD8+ T cells from PBMCs. Source of these receptors: a human donor with multiple sclerosis.

V is TRBV25-1 and J is TRBJ2-7; the D gene is possibly TRBD2 (7 bases). V was cut by 4 bases and J by 7 bases, with 14 bases left in between. The CDR3 consists of 13 residues. In germline, CDR1 is MGHDK, CDR2 SYGVNS. The CDR3 here is CASSGRGAGEQYF. The DNA for the CDR3 is TGTGCCAGCAGTGGACGGGGGGCGGGAGAGCAGTACTTC.

The V call is TRBV12-3 or TRBV12-4, the J call TRBJ2-5; 7 bases agree with TRBD1. The CDR3 loop spans 13 amino acids. V lost 5 bases, J lost 4 bases, and 4 bases stayed unmatched. CDR3 sequence reads: CASSLGTAETQYF. CDR3 bases: TGTGCCAGCAGTCTAGGGACAGCAGAGACCCAGTACTTC.

The genes are TRBV7-9 and TRBJ2-5, with 11 bases lining up with TRBD2. Germline CDR1 is SEHNR and CDR2 is FQNEAQ (reference sequence). Trimming cost V 9 bases and J 3 bases; bases outside gene matches: 6. The CDR3 has 14 amino acids. The CDR3: CASCPSGGKETQYF. For the CDR3, the DNA is TGTGCCAGTTGCCCTAGCGGGGGGAAAGAGACCCAGTACTTC. Together with reference TRBV7-9 and TRBJ2-5, the CDR3 gives the full variable domain: DTGVSQNPRHKITKRGQNVTFRCDPISEHNRLYWYRQTLGQGPEFLTYFQNEAQLEKSRLLSDRFSAERPKGSFSTLEIQRTEQGDSAMYLCASCPSGGKETQYFGPGTRLLVL.

This sequence joins TRBV27 and TRBJ2-7; 7 nucleotides line up with TRBD1. The CDR3 has 14 amino acids. Germline trimming cut 2 bases from V and 2 bases from J; bases unmatched to any gene: 3. Germline V lookup: CDR1 MNHEY, CDR2 SMNVEV (reference sequence). CDR3 amino acids: CASSLRQGPYEQYF. The CDR3 DNA reads TGTGCCAGCAGTTTACGACAGGGCCCCTACGAGCAGTACTTC.

The chain has TRBV25-1 and TRBJ1-2; D is perhaps TRBD1 (6 bases). This CDR3 is built from 14 residues. Between the trimmed V and J ends, which lost 1 base and 7 bases, there was a span of 13 bases. Germline V gives CDR1 MGHDK, CDR2 SYGVNS. The CDR3 DNA reads as TGTGCCAGCAGTGAATTACGGGGGCGAGGTGGCTACACCTTC. Encoded protein: CASSELRGRGGYTF.

V is TRBV9 and J is TRBJ2-7; TRBD1 matches 9 bases. The ends lost 0 bases at V and 4 bases at J; junction bases unmatched: 8. The CDR3 loop spans 16 amino acids. Germline V gene sequence: CDR1 SGDLS, CDR2 YYNGEE. CDR3 region: CASSVGSGTGWYEQYF. The CDR3 region has the DNA TGTGCCAGCAGCGTAGGGTCCGGGACAGGGTGGTACGAGCAGTACTTC. The entire variable domain, with the rest obtained from reference TRBV9 and TRBJ2-7, is as follows: DSGVTQTPKHLITATGQRVTLRCSPRSGDLSVYWYQQSLDQGLQFLIQYYNGEERAKGNILERFSAQQFPDLHSELNLSSLELGDSALYFCASSVGSGTGWYEQYFGPGTRLTVT.

V gene TRBV2 combines with J gene TRBJ1-1, with D tentatively TRBD1 (5 bases). V lost 8 bases to trimming and J lost 4 bases, with 11 bases between them. The CDR3 contains 12 residues. Germline V gene data show CDR1 as SNHLY and CDR2 as FYNNEI. The CDR3: CASPWGTTEAFF. In DNA form, the CDR3 reads TGTGCCAGCCCATGGGGGACCACTGAAGCTTTCTTT.

This rearrangement joins TRBV5-4 to TRBJ2-1, with D perhaps TRBD2 (5 bases). This CDR3 spans 13 amino acids. The germline V and J ends were trimmed by 3 bases and 8 bases, with 12 bases remaining between them. Looked up from germline, CDR1 is SGHNT and CDR2 is YYREEE (reference sequence). CDR3 sequence reads: CASSSTRRHEQFF. The CDR3 DNA reads TGTGCCAGCAGCTCCACTAGAAGGCATGAGCAGTTCTTC.

This clonotype appeared a single time. This rearrangement joins TRBV13 to TRBJ2-1; no firm D call. Trimming removed 5 bases at V and 9 bases at J, with 8 bases between. This CDR3 contains 11 residues. Germline V gene sequence: CDR1 PRHDT, CDR2 FYEKMQ (reference sequence). The CDR3 protein is CASSNQVEQFF. CDR3 nucleotides: TGTGCCAGCAGCAATCAGGTTGAGCAGTTCTTC.

This sequence joins TRBV20-1 and TRBJ2-7; 7 nucleotides match TRBD1. The ends lost 5 bases at V and 2 bases at J; junction bases unmatched: 6. Germline values: CDR1 DFQATT, CDR2 SNEGSKA (reference sequence). The CDR3 covers 13 residues. CDR3 loop: CSAVQGSPYEQYF. The CDR3 bases are TGCAGTGCTGTACAGGGGTCCCCCTACGAGCAGTACTTC.

The rearrangement joins TRBV20-1 to TRBJ2-1; D unclear. This CDR3 has 12 amino acids. The V end was cut by 5 bases, the J end by 5 bases, with 10 bases between. Per germline, CDR1 DFQATT and CDR2 SNEGSKA (reference sequence). The CDR3 bases are TGCAGTGCTTTTCCAGGCAACAATGAGCAGTTCTTC. Amino acid sequence: CSAFPGNNEQFF.

This chain joins TRBV2 and TRBJ2-1; a weak D match, TRBD2 (5 bases). Trimming removed 8 bases from V and 7 bases from J, with 12 bases in between. This CDR3 region has 12 residues. CDR1 and CDR2 (germline): SNHLY, FYNNEI. The CDR3: CASPGRANEQFF. The CDR3 DNA reads TGTGCCAGCCCTGGGCGGGCTAATGAGCAGTTCTTC.

This clonotype was detected only once. CDR3 coding DNA: TGCAGCGCCAGAGGGTCAGGGGAAAAACTGTTTTTT. This sequence encodes CSARGSGEKLFF. This rearrangement joins TRBV29-1 to TRBJ1-4, with a weak D call TRBD1 (5 bases). This CDR3 is built from 12 residues. The germline V and J ends were trimmed by 7 bases and 8 bases, with 14 bases remaining between them. Germline loops: CDR1 SQVTM, CDR2 ANQGSEA.

V is TRBV19 and J is TRBJ2-7, with 7 nucleotides matching TRBD1. CDR1 is LNHDA and CDR2 is SQIVND in the germline V gene (reference sequence). The CDR3 runs to 13 residues. The ends lost 6 bases at V and 2 bases at J; junction bases unmatched: 4. DNA of the CDR3: TGTGCCAGTAGCTACGGGACAGCCTACGAGCAGTACTTC. This translates into CASSYGTAYEQYF.

CDR3 protein: CASSMGRNQPQHF. Here the CDR3 DNA reads TGTGCCAGCAGTATGGGACGTAATCAGCCCCAGCATTTT. V and J are TRBV27 and TRBJ1-5; perhaps TRBD1 as D (5 bases). This CDR3 is 13 amino acids long. Germline CDR1 reads MNHEY; CDR2 reads SMNVEV (reference sequence). V was shortened by 5 bases and J by 4 bases, with 9 bases between the two germline ends.

In DNA, the CDR3 is TGTGCCTGGAGTGTACCCGACTCTGGGGCCAACGTCCTGACTTTC. This translates into CAWSVPDSGANVLTF. The rearrangement uses TRBV30 and TRBJ2-6; D ambiguous. V shed 0 bases and J shed 0 bases, with 6 bases lying between them. Germline lookup yields CDR1 GTSNPN and CDR2 SVGIG (reference sequence). The CDR3 sequence is 15 residues long.

The genes are TRBV13 and TRBJ2-3; 7 positions match TRBD1. Germline values: CDR1 PRHDT, CDR2 FYEKMQ (reference sequence). The CDR3 is made up of 16 amino acids. J gave up 2 bases and V 4 bases, and 9 bases lay outside the gene matches. This CDR3 is CASSSTGSTLTDTQYF. The CDR3 region has the DNA TGTGCCAGCAGCTCGACAGGGAGTACCCTCACAGATACGCAGTATTTT.

The chain carries TRBV20-1 and TRBJ2-7; 9 bases line up with TRBD2. The V and J ends lost 3 bases and 0 bases, in that order; junction bases with no gene match: 6. The germline CDR1 and CDR2 sequences are DFQATT and SNEGSKA (reference sequence). The CDR3 runs 15 residues. CDR3 protein: CSARDSGGSSYEQYF. The CDR3 DNA sequence: TGCAGTGCTAGGGATAGCGGGGGAAGCTCCTACGAGCAGTACTTC.

The chain carries TRBV11-2 and TRBJ1-6, with D unclear. CDR1 SGHAT and CDR2 FQNNGV come from the germline V gene. The CDR3 covers 13 residues. Deletions cut 1 base from V and 10 bases from J, with 8 bases between. DNA of the CDR3: TGTGCCAGCAGCTTAGGTAGTCGGTCACCCCTCCACTTT. Protein product: CASSLGSRSPLHF.

This clonotype was observed once. The rearrangement links TRBV20-1 to TRBJ2-2; TRBD2 aligns across 9 bases. Per germline, CDR1 DFQATT and CDR2 SNEGSKA (reference sequence). The junction had 9 bases not matched to a gene; V was cut back by 0 bases and J by 1 base. The CDR3 sequence is 18 residues long. The CDR3 loop is CSARDSGVSGGNTGELFF. The CDR3 DNA reads TGCAGTGCTAGAGATAGCGGGGTTAGCGGGGGGAACACCGGGGAGCTGTTTTTT.

V usage is TRBV6-6 and J usage is TRBJ1-5; D is ambiguous. The CDR3 sequence is 10 residues long. Trimming took 8 bases from V and 8 from J, leaving 7 bases between them. The germline V gene has CDR1 MNHNY and CDR2 SVGAGI (reference sequence). CDR3 bases: TGTGCCAGCGGTGGTAAGCCCCAGCATTTT. As protein: CASGGKPQHF.

The chain couples TRBV29-1 to TRBJ1-2; no clear D. This CDR3 has 14 residues. Germline loops: CDR1 SQVTM, CDR2 ANQGSEA. Trimming removed 0 bases at V and 3 bases at J, with 11 bases between. CDR3 nucleotide sequence: TGCAGCGTTGAAGAGGGGTACAAGGACTATGGCTACACCTTC. Translation: CSVEEGYKDYGYTF.

The chain employs TRBV6-4 and TRBJ2-1; D possibly corresponds to TRBD1 (6 bases). Trimming removed 5 bases from V and 1 base from J, with 12 bases in between. The germline gives CDR1 MRHNA, CDR2 SNTAGT. The CDR3 totals 15 residues. The CDR3 loop is CASSPGTSSYNEQFF. The CDR3 DNA follows: TGTGCCAGCAGTCCCGGGACATCATCCTACAATGAGCAGTTCTTC.

The rearrangement uses TRBV27 and TRBJ2-7, with 10 bases lining up with TRBD1. The ends lost 0 bases at V and 7 bases at J; junction bases unmatched: 3. CDR1 MNHEY and CDR2 SMNVEV come from the germline V gene (reference sequence). The CDR3 extends over 14 amino acids. CDR3 sequence: CASSLSDRGVEQYF. The DNA of the CDR3 is TGTGCCAGCAGTTTATCGGACAGGGGGGTAGAGCAGTACTTC.

The chain links TRBV3-1 to TRBJ2-1, with a possible D match to TRBD1 (6 bases). Trimming removed 4 bases from V and 6 bases from J, with 16 bases in between. The CDR3 has 15 amino acids. Germline lookup yields CDR1 LGHDT and CDR2 YNNKEL (reference sequence). The CDR3 DNA reads as TGTGCCAGCAGCCCCAGGGAAAGGGGGAGCAATGAGCAGTTCTTC. Amino acid sequence: CASSPRERGSNEQFF.

The chain couples TRBV9 to TRBJ2-1; D is undetermined. The CDR3 runs 13 residues. The germline V gene encodes CDR1 SGDLS and CDR2 YYNGEE. V was cut by 5 bases and J by 8 bases, with 14 bases left in between. CDR3 residues: CASSARWLDEQFF. The CDR3, as DNA: TGTGCCAGCAGTGCCCGGTGGTTGGATGAGCAGTTCTTC.

The V call is TRBV29-1, the J call TRBJ2-5, with 8 bases matching TRBD1. This CDR3 spans 17 amino acids. The V gene end was trimmed by 0 bases and the J gene end by 4 bases; junction bases not matched to a gene: 13. Germline V CDR1 and CDR2: SQVTM, ANQGSEA. The CDR3 region has the DNA TGCAGCGTTGAAGATCACAGCGCCAGGGGGCCTGGAGAGACCCAGTACTTC. This sequence encodes CSVEDHSARGPGETQYF.

This sequence joins TRBV12-3 or TRBV12-4 and TRBJ1-2; maybe TRBD1 (5 bases). Deletions cut 1 base from V and 8 bases from J, with 11 bases between. The CDR3 consists of 13 residues. The CDR3 sequence is CASSLDRRGGYTF. The CDR3 nucleotides read TGTGCCAGCAGTTTAGACAGACGGGGCGGCTACACCTTC.

J is TRBJ2-1 and V is TRBV30; 10 bases match TRBD2. The germline V gene encodes CDR1 GTSNPN and CDR2 SVGIG (reference sequence). V was clipped by 5 bases and J by 7 bases; unmatched bases: 8. The CDR3 length is 14 residues. The CDR3 reads CAWGAGGRVNEQFF. The DNA for the CDR3 is TGTGCCTGGGGAGCGGGGGGGCGTGTAAATGAGCAGTTCTTC. Based on the CDR3 plus reference TRBV30 and TRBJ2-1, the full variable domain is SQTIHQWPATLVQPVGSPLSLECTVEGTSNPNLYWYRQAAGRGLQLLFYSVGIGQISSEVPQNLSASRPQDRQFILSSKKLLLSDSGFYLCAWGAGGRVNEQFFGPGTRLTVL.

The chain is built from TRBV9 and TRBJ1-2; 10 nucleotides match TRBD1. J was trimmed by 7 bases and V by 4 bases; bases with no gene match: 16. Germline V lookup: CDR1 SGDLS, CDR2 YYNGEE. This CDR3 spans 17 amino acids. The DNA for the CDR3 is TGTGCCAGCAGCTCTAGCCGGGACAGGGGTTCGGTTGGTGGCTACACCTTC. Translating gives CASSSSRDRGSVGGYTF.